The 10 T cell receptor beta chains in this list originate from one sample, sequenced in a study of blood T cell repertoires in COVID-19. Produced via immunoSEQ multiplex PCR; TCRdb's table is partial and in-frame only. The sample holds approximately 68,000 clones, roughly three quarters seen once. Material: peripheral blood. The receptors originated from a human donor in a cohort sampled during active COVID-19.

This chain connects TRBV27 to TRBJ1-2; maybe TRBD1 (5 bases). The CDR3 is 13 amino acids. The V end was cut by 3 bases, the J end by 4 bases, with 9 bases between. Germline values: CDR1 MNHEY, CDR2 SMNVEV (reference sequence). CDR3 sequence (DNA): TGTGCCAGCAGTTTCGGAGGGGTCTATGGCTACACCTTC. Translation: CASSFGGVYGYTF.

V gene TRBV3-1 (or the pseudogene TRBV3-2) combines with J gene TRBJ2-3; TRBD1 aligns across 7 bases. The CDR3 spans 17 residues. Trimming removed 4 bases from V and 4 bases from J; junction bases left unmatched: 14. Germline V CDR1 and CDR2: LGHDT, YNNKEL (reference sequence). CDR3 DNA: TGTGCCAGCAGCCTCCGACAGGGAGTAATTACCGCAGATACGCAGTATTTT. It yields the protein CASSLRQGVITADTQYF.

The gene calls are TRBV14 and TRBJ1-1; no definite D call. V lost 1 base and J lost 2, with 11 bases in between. The CDR3 contains 15 residues. Germline loops: CDR1 SGHDN, CDR2 FVKESK. The CDR3 loop reads CASSQVHGFNTEAFF. The CDR3 bases are TGTGCCAGCAGCCAAGTCCACGGGTTTAACACTGAAGCTTTCTTT.

The chain employs TRBV6-6 and TRBJ1-1; tentative D call: TRBD1 (5 bases). Trimming removed 5 bases at V and 5 bases at J, with 21 bases between. Per the germline V gene, CDR1 is MNHNY and CDR2 is SVGAGI (reference sequence). The CDR3 is 16 residues long. DNA of the CDR3: TGTGCCAGCAGTCGCGTTATGGCCAGGGTGGGAACTGAAGCTTTCTTT. Its protein product is CASSRVMARVGTEAFF.

This clone was seen only once. This chain connects TRBV10-3 to TRBJ1-5, with 8 bases matching TRBD1. This CDR3 comprises 14 residues. V was clipped by 3 bases and J by 7 bases; unmatched bases: 5. CDR1 and CDR2 from the germline V gene are ENHRY and SYGVKD. CDR3 in amino acids: CAISEGQGGQPQHF. CDR3 bases: TGTGCCATCAGTGAAGGACAGGGCGGCCAGCCCCAGCATTTT.

This chain connects TRBV6-1 to TRBJ2-1; D not certain. CDR3 size: 19 residues. Trimming shortened V by 2 bases and J by 2 bases, and 22 bases separated the two germline ends. Germline CDR1 MNHNS, CDR2 SASEGT. The CDR3 coding sequence is TGTGCCAGCAGTGAATGGGTGGGCCAGACCCAGGAAGCCTACAATGAGCAGTTCTTC. It is translated as CASSEWVGQTQEAYNEQFF.

V usage is TRBV5-1 and J usage is TRBJ2-5; 9 nucleotides match TRBD1. The CDR3 has 14 residues. With 4 bases clipped from V and 7 bases from J, the junction kept 8 bases outside the gene matches. Germline CDR1 SGHRS, CDR2 YFSETQ. This chain's CDR3 is CASSPGQGGMTQYF. As DNA, the CDR3 is TGCGCCAGCAGCCCGGGACAGGGAGGGATGACCCAGTACTTC.

In its sample, this clone was seen once. At one end, the junction sequence differs from germline, possibly due to a read error. This sequence joins TRBV4-1 and TRBJ2-1, with 11 bases identical to TRBD2. The germline V gene encodes CDR1 MGHRA and CDR2 YSYEKL. This CDR3 region has 18 residues. This CDR3 is CASRQTSPLAGDYNEQFF. The CDR3 region has the DNA TGCGCCAGCCGCCAAACCAGTCCACTAGCGGGAGACTACAATGAGCAGTTCTTC.

Only a few counts were recorded for this clone. The chain links TRBV6-1 to TRBJ2-7; D not resolved. CDR3 length: 13 residues. V lost 2 bases, J lost 4 bases, and 9 bases lay in between. Germline CDR1 MNHNS, CDR2 SASEGT. The CDR3 spells CASSEKAGYEQYF. The CDR3, as DNA: TGTGCCAGCAGTGAAAAAGCAGGTTACGAGCAGTACTTC.

The chain employs TRBV11-2 and TRBJ1-2; 9 bases align to TRBD1. The V and J ends lost 5 bases and 3 bases, in that order; junction bases with no gene match: 7. The length of the CDR3 is 15 residues. Germline CDR1 reads SGHAT; CDR2 reads FQNNGV. CDR3 sequence: CASSTRTGAYYGYTF. The CDR3 DNA reads TGTGCCAGCAGCACACGGACAGGGGCCTACTATGGCTACACCTTC. The whole variable domain, filled in from reference TRBV11-2 and TRBJ1-2, reads EAGVAQSPRYKIIEKRQSVAFWCNPISGHATLYWYQQILGQGPKLLIQFQNNGVVDDSQLPKDRFSAERLKGVDSTLKIQPAKLEDSAVYLCASSTRTGAYYGYTFGSGTRLTVV.